This record covers a single TCR beta chain. As originally analysed: Amplification of reference gene primers provided the estimated nucleated cell counts. Produced via immunoSEQ multiplex PCR; TCRdb's table is partial and in-frame only. V, J and clone size reflect that table, while D and trimming were determined from the DNA. This sample has approximately 670,000 clones; more than 80% occur once, and the top ten carry under 0.3%. These data belong to a study of blood T cell repertoires in COVID-19. In the study overall: COVID-19 samples, acute and convalescent, were from the United States, Italy and Spain. The cDNA or gDNA used as material had been derived from T cells, B-cell-depleted T cells, or PBMCs.

CDR1 and CDR2 (germline): KGHSH, LQKENI. The CDR3 covers 16 residues. Trimming took off 11 bases at V and 1 base at J, with 23 bases between the two ends. The TCR was taken from a woman between 18 and 29 years old with acute or convalescent COVID-19. The chain is built from TRBV18 and TRBJ1-2, with D possibly being TRBD1 (6 bases). Sequences were obtained from peripheral blood. The DNA of the CDR3 is TGTGCCGCTTCCCAGGACAGCCTCTTTAATAACTATGGCTACACCTTC. Its translation is CAASQDSLFNNYGYTF. The complete variable domain, with remaining parts taken from reference TRBV18 and TRBJ1-2, reads NAGVMQNPRHLVRRRGQEARLRCSPMKGHSHVYWYRQLPEEGLKFMVYLQKENIIDESGMPKERFSAEFPKEGPSILRIQQVVRGDSAAYFCAASQDSLFNNYGYTFGSGTRLTVV.